The 17 T cell receptor beta chains presented below share a single source sample, sequenced in a study of molecular identifiers for immune sequencing clone quantification. TCRdb analysed the PCR reads with MiXCR anew, one entry per CDR3 protein. The profile shows approximately 630,000 distinct CDR3 sequences, 25% of them singletons. Sequenced input: naive CD8+ T cells from blood, with Jurkat cell RNA spiked in. The subset is: FACS-sorted CD8+CD4-CCR7+CD45RA+ naive T cells. Receptors were obtained from a human donor in good health. Some libraries in this study had Jurkat cell RNA spiked in.

This clonotype was observed a few times. The V and J genes are TRBV20-1 and TRBJ2-7; D remains unclear. Germline V gene lookup returns CDR1 DFQATT and CDR2 SNEGSKA (reference sequence). The V gene lost 0 bases and the J gene lost 0 bases, with 12 bases spanning the gap. This CDR3 has 15 amino acids. The CDR3 region has the DNA TGCAGTGCTAGAGATTCAGTTCGAAGCTCCTACGAGCAGTACTTC. Protein product: CSARDSVRSSYEQYF.

In its sample, this clonotype was seen a few times. The chain carries TRBV5-1 and TRBJ1-4; D is ambiguous. Germline values: CDR1 SGHRS, CDR2 YFSETQ. With 4 bases removed from V and 0 bases from J, the gap between germline ends came to 13 bases. The CDR3 totals 16 residues. CDR3 amino acids: CASSPRAGATNEKLFF. The CDR3 region has the DNA TGCGCCAGCAGCCCCCGGGCTGGTGCAACTAATGAAAAACTGTTTTTT.

The V call is TRBV4-1, the J call TRBJ2-1; D ambiguous. With 1 base removed from V and 15 bases from J, the gap between germline ends came to 22 bases. The germline V gene encodes CDR1 MGHRA and CDR2 YSYEKL. This CDR3 comprises 15 residues. This CDR3 is CASSQGAHGSPAPFF. The CDR3 DNA follows: TGCGCCAGCAGCCAAGGCGCCCACGGGTCCCCTGCGCCGTTCTTC.

Regarding this clonotype: This may arise from a read error, as a much more abundant clone is one base away. The V call is TRBV7-9, the J call TRBJ2-3; 12 nucleotides match TRBD2. CDR1 and CDR2 (germline): SEHNR, FQNEAQ (reference sequence). This CDR3 contains 14 residues. The CDR3 nucleotides read TGTGCCAGCAGAGGACTAGCGGGACTAATTATTCTGGATTTT. Translation gives CASRGLAGLIILDF.

This clonotype has a handful of counts. The chain is built from TRBV7-2 and TRBJ2-1; 8 bases match TRBD1. Germline V lookup: CDR1 SGHTA, CDR2 FQGNSA. This CDR3 contains 18 residues. V dropped 5 bases and J dropped 3; count of bases not matched to a gene: 15. The CDR3 DNA reads as TGTGCCAGCAGCCCACGGGACAGGCGAAAGTATAGCTACAATGAGCAGTTCTTC. This encodes CASSPRDRRKYSYNEQFF.

The rearrangement uses TRBV4-2 and TRBJ1-5; D unresolved. The length of the CDR3 is 13 residues. Trimming took 1 base from V and 12 from J, leaving 13 bases between them. Germline loops: CDR1 LGHNA, CDR2 YNFKEQ. The CDR3 is CASSQVLERVQHF. The CDR3 coding sequence is TGTGCCAGCAGCCAAGTGCTTGAGCGCGTCCAGCATTTT.

The sample holds a few counts of this clonotype. This chain connects TRBV28 to TRBJ2-5; the match to TRBD1 covers 7 bases. The germline V gene has CDR1 MDHEN and CDR2 SYDVKM. The V segment lost 5 bases and the J segment 5 bases; nucleotides outside the gene matches: 8. The CDR3 is 14 residues long. CDR3 nucleotides: TGTGCCAGCAGTATACGGGACAGCCGGGAGACCCAGTACTTC. It encodes CASSIRDSRETQYF.

This clonotype showed up just a few times. The CDR3 region has the DNA TGTGCCTGGAGTGAGGGGGCGCTTGTATCCTACGAGCAGTACTTC. It encodes CAWSEGALVSYEQYF. V and J are TRBV30 and TRBJ2-7; 7 bases map to TRBD1. This CDR3 has 15 amino acids. V dropped 1 base and J dropped 1; count of bases not matched to a gene: 7. Germline assignment: CDR1 GTSNPN and CDR2 SVGIG (reference sequence). Variable domain in full (rest from reference TRBV30 and TRBJ2-7): SQTIHQWPATLVQPVGSPLSLECTVEGTSNPNLYWYRQAAGRGLQLLFYSVGIGQISSEVPQNLSASRPQDRQFILSSKKLLLSDSGFYLCAWSEGALVSYEQYFGPGTRLTVT.

For this clonotype: Given a much more abundant clone one base away, this may be a read error. This sequence joins TRBV7-9 and TRBJ2-3; possible D gene TRBD2, 5 bases. The germline V gene encodes CDR1 SEHNR and CDR2 FQNEAQ (reference sequence). The CDR3 consists of 16 residues. The CDR3 DNA sequence: TGTGCCGGCAGCTTAGCCTACGAGGGTGGCACAGATACGCAGTATTTT. The encoded protein is CAGSLAYEGGTDTQYF.

A note on this clonotype: Since a much larger clone is just one base distant, this may be a read error. The chain employs TRBV12-3 or TRBV12-4 and TRBJ2-5; D might be TRBD1 or TRBD2, each matching 5 bases. V lost 6 bases and J 3 bases, leaving 11 bases between the germline ends. The CDR3 consists of 13 residues. The CDR3, as DNA: TGTGCCAGCAGCGGGGACGTCGAAGAGACCCAGTACTTC. Protein product: CASSGDVEETQYF.

This clonotype was seen more than once but under ten times. The chain employs TRBV4-3 and TRBJ2-2, with D perhaps TRBD1 (6 bases). This CDR3 region has 15 residues. Germline loops: CDR1 LGHNA, CDR2 YSLEER. Trimming removed 1 base at V and 6 bases at J, with 12 bases between. This chain's CDR3 is CASSQVQGWAGELFF. The CDR3 coding sequence is TGCGCCAGCAGCCAAGTACAGGGTTGGGCCGGGGAGCTGTTTTTT.

Many counts were recorded for this clonotype. The V gene is TRBV7-7, the J gene TRBJ2-5, with D hard to call. The V gene's germline CDR1 is SSHAT and CDR2 FNYEAQ (reference sequence). V lost 11 bases to trimming and J lost 1 base, with 5 bases between them. There are 10 residues in the CDR3. This CDR3 is CAVGQETQYF. The CDR3, as DNA: TGTGCCGTGGGCCAAGAGACCCAGTACTTC.

A few counts support this clonotype. The chain links TRBV19 to TRBJ2-7; no clear D gene. From germline, CDR1 is LNHDA and CDR2 SQIVND (reference sequence). The CDR3 length is 14 residues. Trimming left V 7 bases short and J 0 bases short, with 13 bases between. The CDR3 protein is CASNEAVSSYEQYF. The CDR3 nucleotides are TGTGCCAGTAATGAGGCGGTTAGCTCCTACGAGCAGTACTTC.

On this clonotype itself: It is likely a read error, because the conserved phenylalanine at the end of the CDR3 is missing. The chain links TRBV5-1 to TRBJ2-7, with D possibly TRBD2 on 6 matching bases. The CDR3 contains 15 residues. CDR1 SGHRS and CDR2 YFSETQ come from the germline V gene. The V gene lost 0 bases and the J gene lost 3 bases, with 13 bases spanning the gap. The CDR3 coding sequence is TGCGCCAGCAGCTTGGCGGCGGGACGGAGCTACGAGCAGTACCTC. This encodes CASSLAAGRSYEQYL.

This clonotype was detected many times. The V call is TRBV5-1, the J call TRBJ2-2; TRBD1 might be the D (5 bases). V was trimmed by 4 bases and J by 2 bases, leaving 12 bases between them. The CDR3 extends over 15 amino acids. Per germline, CDR1 SGHRS and CDR2 YFSETQ. The CDR3 loop is CASSVEGANTGELFF. CDR3 DNA sequence: TGCGCCAGCAGCGTTGAAGGGGCCAACACCGGGGAGCTGTTTTTT.

This chain joins TRBV5-6 and TRBJ2-1; 7 nucleotides agree with TRBD1. CDR3 size: 17 residues. V dropped 2 bases and J dropped 3; count of bases not matched to a gene: 11. Looked up from germline, CDR1 is SGHDT and CDR2 is YYEEEE. CDR3 sequence (DNA): TGTGCCAGCAGCTTCAACAGGGGAGCTTACAACTACAATGAGCAGTTCTTC. Amino acids: CASSFNRGAYNYNEQFF.

In its sample, this clonotype was seen a few times. The J gene is TRBJ2-4, the V gene TRBV14; 9 bases agree with TRBD1. CDR1 is SGHDN and CDR2 is FVKESK in the germline V gene. This CDR3 region has 21 residues. The J segment lost 0 bases and the V segment lost 0 bases, leaving 15 bases of the junction unmatched. CDR3 in DNA: TGTGCCAGCAGCCAAGACCTCCGGGACAGGGAGGTAGGGTTAGCCAAAAACATTCAGTACTTC. Translating it yields CASSQDLRDREVGLAKNIQYF.